The 32 T cell receptor beta chains below all came from one sample that was sequenced in a study of identical twins' blood T cells. TCRdb redid the calling of the 5' RACE reads with MiXCR, one entry per CDR3 protein. Seen here are about 370,000 distinct CDR3 sequences, about 28% observed once, and the top ten hold 6.1%. Material for sequencing was PBMCs. The receptors originated from a woman aged 18 to 55 in good health.

This clonotype has only a few counts. The chain is built from TRBV12-2 and TRBJ2-7. TRBV12-2 is assigned pseudogene status. CDR3 length: 18 amino acids. The CDR3 spells CASYRTQIPDIFLYEQYF. DNA for the CDR3: TGTGCAAGTTACCGAACCCAAATCCCCGACATTTTTCTTTACGAGCAGTACTTC.

The table lists this clonotype with many counts. This chain joins TRBV5-1 and TRBJ2-2; the D gene is possibly TRBD2 (5 bases). This CDR3 comprises 17 residues. V lost 1 base and J 0 bases, leaving 13 bases between the germline ends. The germline V gene encodes CDR1 SGHRS and CDR2 YFSETQ. CDR3 residues: CASSLSPSLANTGELFF. The CDR3 DNA sequence: TGCGCCAGCAGCTTGAGTCCTAGCCTCGCGAACACCGGGGAGCTGTTTTTT.

This chain uses TRBV11-2 with TRBJ1-5; 9 nucleotides align to TRBD1. This CDR3 is built from 15 residues. V was clipped by 5 bases and J by 1 base; unmatched bases: 3. The germline CDR1 and CDR2 sequences are SGHAT and FQNNGV. This CDR3 reads CASSPDRGSNQPQHF. For the CDR3, the DNA is TGTGCCAGCAGCCCGGACAGGGGAAGCAATCAGCCCCAGCATTTT.

This chain links TRBV20-1 with TRBJ1-5; possible D gene TRBD1, 6 bases. V was shortened by 5 bases and J by 4 bases, with 18 bases between the two germline ends. The V gene's germline CDR1 is DFQATT and CDR2 SNEGSKA (reference sequence). The CDR3 length is 15 residues. CDR3 in DNA: TGCAGTGCTCCCTCGGGAGGACAGCTAAATCAGCCCCAGCATTTT. Translated: CSAPSGGQLNQPQHF.

This clonotype was recorded a few times. The J gene is TRBJ1-2, the V gene TRBV10-3, with 9 positions matching TRBD1. Germline V lookup: CDR1 ENHRY, CDR2 SYGVKD. After removal of 2 bases from V and 6 bases from J, the junction contained 4 bases not matched to a gene. The CDR3 has 14 amino acids. As DNA, the CDR3 is TGTGCCATCAGTGAGCCGGGACAGGGCCATGGCTACACCTTC. It is translated as CAISEPGQGHGYTF.

There are a few counts of this clonotype. The genes are TRBV5-1 and TRBJ2-7; D assignment may be TRBD1 or TRBD2 (5 bases each). Germline V gene data show CDR1 as SGHRS and CDR2 as YFSETQ. The CDR3 runs 13 residues. Trimming cost V 1 base and J 3 bases, with 8 bases left between them. CDR3 DNA sequence: TGCGCCAGCAGCTTGCAGGGAGACTACGAGCAGTACTTC. Its translation is CASSLQGDYEQYF.

This clonotype was seen more than once but under ten times. The chain links TRBV3-1 to TRBJ1-1; D might be TRBD1 (5 bases). V was cut by 1 base and J by 11 bases, with 11 bases left in between. Per the germline V gene, CDR1 is LGHDT and CDR2 is YNNKEL (reference sequence). CDR3 length equals 12 residues. This CDR3 is CASSQGGRTAFF. CDR3 sequence (DNA): TGTGCCAGCAGCCAAGGGGGCCGTACGGCTTTCTTT.

The chain combines TRBV20-1 with TRBJ2-7; D is unresolved. Trimming removed 7 bases at V and 10 bases at J, with 17 bases between. The CDR3 has 11 residues. In germline, CDR1 is DFQATT, CDR2 SNEGSKA (reference sequence). The CDR3 nucleotides read TGCAGTGGAAAAGCCAGGAATCGACAGTACTTC. Protein product: CSGKARNRQYF.

The CDR3 loop is CASSPQGGSAYNEQFF. DNA for the CDR3: TGTGCCAGCAGCCCCCAGGGCGGGTCAGCCTACAATGAGCAGTTCTTC. The genes are TRBV7-6 and TRBJ2-1; D is perhaps TRBD1 or TRBD2 (5 bases each). V gave up 5 bases and J gave up 2 bases, with 16 bases separating them. The CDR3 totals 16 residues. Germline CDR1 and CDR2: SGHVS and FNYEAQ.

V and J are TRBV3-1 and TRBJ1-3; the D gene is possibly TRBD1 (5 bases). CDR3 length: 11 residues. Germline V lookup: CDR1 LGHDT, CDR2 YNNKEL (reference sequence). V lost 6 bases to trimming and J lost 9 bases, with 9 bases between them. CDR3 sequence reads: CASRGDLTIYF. The CDR3 DNA sequence: TGTGCCAGCAGGGGGGATCTCACCATATATTTT. Using reference TRBV3-1 and TRBJ1-3 for the parts outside the CDR3, the full variable domain is DTAVSQTPKYLVTQMGNDKSIKCEQNLGHDTMYWYKQDSKKFLKIMFSYNNKELIINETVPNRFSPKSPDKAHLNLHINSLELGDSAVYFCASRGDLTIYFGEGSWLTVV.

Concerning this clonotype itself: It is likely a read error, because the conserved phenylalanine at the end of the CDR3 is missing. This chain links TRBV20-1 with TRBJ1-1; no definite D call. The CDR3 covers 13 residues. Trimming pared 1 base from V and 3 bases from J, leaving 9 bases between. In germline, CDR1 is DFQATT, CDR2 SNEGSKA (reference sequence). CDR3: CSARVEWDTEAFL. For the CDR3, the DNA is TGCAGTGCTAGAGTTGAATGGGACACTGAAGCTTTCCTT.

This clonotype was seen at least ten times. The chain uses TRBV7-2 and TRBJ2-7; D is unclear. The germline V and J ends were trimmed by 1 base and 4 bases, with 14 bases remaining between them. The CDR3 length is 15 residues. Germline V CDR1 and CDR2: SGHTA, FQGNSA. CDR3 protein: CASSLVAGMRYEQYF. The CDR3, as DNA: TGTGCCAGCAGCTTAGTAGCAGGTATGAGGTACGAGCAGTACTTC.

The chain carries TRBV20-1 and TRBJ1-3, with a weak D call TRBD1 (5 bases). CDR3 length: 14 residues. V shed 0 bases and J shed 4 bases, with 10 bases lying between them. Germline CDR1 is DFQATT and CDR2 is SNEGSKA (reference sequence). The CDR3 nucleotides read TGCAGTGCTAGAGAAGGGGCGCGAGGAAACACCATATATTTT. It translates to CSAREGARGNTIYF.

The V call is TRBV7-2, the J call TRBJ1-1, with 9 bases aligning to TRBD1. The trim removed 3 bases at V and 5 bases at J, leaving 7 bases unmatched. This CDR3 is built from 15 residues. Germline CDR1 reads SGHTA; CDR2 reads FQGNSA. The CDR3: CASSLGQGWGTEAFF. CDR3 sequence (DNA): TGTGCCAGCAGCTTGGGACAGGGATGGGGGACTGAAGCTTTCTTT. Supplemented by reference TRBV7-2 and TRBJ1-1, the full variable domain reads GAGVSQSPSNKVTEKGKDVELRCDPISGHTALYWYRQSLGQGLEFLIYFQGNSAPDKSGLPSDRFSAERTGGSVSTLTIQRTQQEDSAVYLCASSLGQGWGTEAFFGQGTRLTVV.

This clonotype was detected only a few times. The V and J genes are TRBV27 and TRBJ1-2; D is unresolved. The CDR3 runs to 17 residues. Trimming took 4 bases from V and 6 from J, leaving 24 bases between them. Germline-derived CDR1 and CDR2 are MNHEY and SMNVEV (reference sequence). CDR3 amino acids: CASSYVKGFTTSDGYTF. The CDR3 DNA is TGTGCCAGCAGTTACGTCAAGGGTTTTACTACTTCAGATGGCTACACCTTC.

This clonotype has only a few counts. The chain combines TRBV20-1 with TRBJ2-7; 9 nucleotides agree with TRBD2. V lost 4 bases to trimming and J lost 1 base; unmatched junction nucleotides: 2. CDR3 length equals 13 residues. Per the germline V gene, CDR1 is DFQATT and CDR2 is SNEGSKA (reference sequence). The CDR3 protein is CSAIAGDSYEQYF. The CDR3, as DNA: TGCAGTGCTATAGCGGGGGATTCCTACGAGCAGTACTTC.

This clonotype was found a few times. The V gene is TRBV15, the J gene TRBJ1-4; 9 bases agree with TRBD1. Germline-derived CDR1 and CDR2 are LNHNV and YYDKDF (reference sequence). This CDR3 has 18 residues. The V and J ends lost 1 base and 0 bases, in that order; junction bases with no gene match: 6. CDR3 coding DNA: TGTGCCACCAGCAGAGGGACAGGGGCCCGTGCAACTAATGAAAAACTGTTTTTT. This codes for CATSRGTGARATNEKLFF.

In its sample, this clonotype was seen many times. The chain is built from TRBV4-3 and TRBJ1-1; tentative D call: TRBD1 (5 bases). The V end was cut by 3 bases, the J end by 0 bases, with 11 bases between. This CDR3 comprises 15 residues. Germline CDR1 reads LGHNA; CDR2 reads YSLEER. CDR3 protein: CASSQGEDLNTEAFF. In DNA, the CDR3 is TGCGCCAGCAGCCAGGGGGAGGATCTGAACACTGAAGCTTTCTTT.

Concerning this clonotype itself: One base away lies a much larger clone, so this may be a sequencing read error. The rearrangement joins TRBV5-1 to TRBJ1-2, with D tentatively TRBD1 (6 bases). The CDR3 is 15 amino acids. Germline lookup yields CDR1 SGHRS and CDR2 YFSETQ. CDR3 amino acids: CASSLSGDYIYGHTF. As DNA, the CDR3 is TGCGCCAGCAGCTTGTCAGGGGATTATATCTATGGCCACACCTTC.

The chain uses TRBV29-1 and TRBJ1-2, with 7 bases matching TRBD1. The CDR3 has 14 residues. The junction had 10 bases not matched to a gene; V was cut back by 7 bases and J by 2 bases. Per germline, CDR1 SQVTM and CDR2 ANQGSEA. In nucleotides, the CDR3 is TGCAGCGCCCCGGACAGGTCTTCCAACTATGGCTACACCTTC. The encoded protein is CSAPDRSSNYGYTF.

This clonotype was seen a few times. CDR3: CASKIGGTNTGELFF. DNA of the CDR3: TGTGCCAGCAAAATAGGGGGTACGAACACCGGGGAGCTGTTTTTT. The chain combines TRBV19 with TRBJ2-2, with a weak D call TRBD1 (6 bases). V was clipped by 9 bases and J by 0 bases, with 14 bases between them. The CDR3 contains 15 residues. Per the germline V gene, CDR1 is LNHDA and CDR2 is SQIVND (reference sequence).

J is TRBJ1-1 and V is TRBV18; D uncertain. CDR3 length equals 14 residues. V gave up 3 bases and J gave up 6 bases, with 14 bases separating them. The germline V gene encodes CDR1 KGHSH and CDR2 LQKENI. CDR3 bases: TGTGCCAGCTCACCGGTTGATCGGATAGCTGAAGCTTTCTTT. It is translated as CASSPVDRIAEAFF.

V gene TRBV23-1 combines with J gene TRBJ2-2, with D possibly being TRBD1 or TRBD2 (6 bases each). TRBV23-1 is marked as an open reading frame, function uncertain. CDR3 size: 17 residues. V was shortened by 3 bases and J by 4 bases, with 18 bases between the two germline ends. CDR3 DNA sequence: TGCGCCAGCAGTCACGGGGGCGCTAGCGAACTCACCGGGGAGCTGTTTTTT. Translation: CASSHGGASELTGELFF.

This clonotype was seen more than once but under ten times. The chain couples TRBV6-6 to TRBJ1-4, with D perhaps matching TRBD1 (5 bases). CDR1 and CDR2 (germline): MNHNY, SVGAGI (reference sequence). This CDR3 contains 15 residues. Deletions cut 5 bases from V and 15 bases from J, with 25 bases between. CDR3 sequence reads: CASSKRNAGAGEVFF. The CDR3, as DNA: TGTGCCAGCAGTAAGAGGAACGCCGGGGCCGGGGAAGTGTTTTTT.

The sample holds a few counts of this clonotype. The J gene is TRBJ1-3, the V gene TRBV6-5; D unclear. V lost 6 bases, J lost 0 bases, and 12 bases lay in between. The germline V gene has CDR1 MNHEY and CDR2 SVGAGI. CDR3 size: 15 residues. CDR3 sequence: CASRTGGISGNTIYF. CDR3 bases: TGTGCCAGCAGGACGGGTGGAATCTCTGGAAACACCATATATTTT.

Many counts were recorded for this clonotype. V is TRBV28 and J is TRBJ1-1, with D unresolved. This CDR3 contains 13 residues. Trimming pared 3 bases from V and 4 bases from J, leaving 9 bases between. Germline V gene data show CDR1 as MDHEN and CDR2 as SYDVKM. This CDR3 reads CASSLVQFTEAFF. The DNA for the CDR3 is TGTGCCAGCAGTTTGGTCCAATTCACTGAAGCTTTCTTT.

A few counts support this clonotype. The chain employs TRBV20-1 and TRBJ1-1; TRBD1 might be the D (5 bases). Germline V lookup: CDR1 DFQATT, CDR2 SNEGSKA (reference sequence). The CDR3 has 11 amino acids. The ends were cut back, 5 bases at V and 10 bases at J, with 14 bases in the middle. CDR3 protein: CSAAPGDGAFF. DNA for the CDR3: TGCAGTGCTGCCCCGGGGGATGGAGCTTTCTTT.

The rearrangement links TRBV5-4 to TRBJ2-3; either TRBD1 or TRBD2 may supply D (6 bases each). CDR1 SGHNT and CDR2 YYREEE come from the germline V gene (reference sequence). This CDR3 has 15 residues. V shed 2 bases and J shed 2 bases, with 12 bases lying between them. The CDR3 here is CASSFGGSNTDTQYF. CDR3 bases: TGTGCCAGCAGCTTCGGGGGCAGTAACACAGATACGCAGTATTTT.

About this clonotype: A much larger clone lies a single base off, so this may be a read error. This CDR3 is CASSEARSGESFF. DNA of the CDR3: TGCGCCAGCAGTGAGGCCCGCTCGGGGGAATCTTTCTTT. This chain connects TRBV10-2 to TRBJ1-1; D might be TRBD1 (5 bases). Trimming took off 2 bases at V and 12 bases at J, with 16 bases between the two ends. The germline CDR1 and CDR2 sequences are WSHSY and SAAADI. The CDR3 length is 13 residues.

This clonotype showed up just a few times. The chain combines TRBV6-2 or TRBV6-3 with TRBJ1-2, with D uncertain. The germline gives CDR1 MNHEY, CDR2 SVGEGT. The CDR3 runs 15 residues. V was shortened by 2 bases and J by 8 bases, with 18 bases between the two germline ends. The CDR3 region has the DNA TGTGCCAGCAGTTACCGGGCAGAAGGTCGTGTCGGCTACACCTTC. This encodes CASSYRAEGRVGYTF.

The rearrangement links TRBV3-1 to TRBJ1-1; no definite D call. The germline V gene encodes CDR1 LGHDT and CDR2 YNNKEL (reference sequence). V lost 2 bases and J lost 2, with 12 bases in between. The CDR3 runs 15 residues. CDR3 sequence: CASSQLLSTNTEAFF. The CDR3 DNA follows: TGTGCCAGCAGCCAACTTTTGAGTACCAACACTGAAGCTTTCTTT. The full variable domain, rest sourced from reference TRBV3-1 and TRBJ1-1, is DTAVSQTPKYLVTQMGNDKSIKCEQNLGHDTMYWYKQDSKKFLKIMFSYNNKELIINETVPNRFSPKSPDKAHLNLHINSLELGDSAVYFCASSQLLSTNTEAFFGQGTRLTVV.

Turning to this clonotype: At one boundary the junction diverges from the germline segment, which might be a read error. The chain carries TRBV7-3 and TRBJ1-2, with D perhaps TRBD1 (6 bases). There are 14 residues in the CDR3. Germline V gene sequence: CDR1 SGHTA, CDR2 FQGTGA. CDR3 sequence (DNA): TGTGCCAGCAGCTTAACACCGGGGGCGCATGGCTACGCCTTC. Encoded protein: CASSLTPGAHGYAF.